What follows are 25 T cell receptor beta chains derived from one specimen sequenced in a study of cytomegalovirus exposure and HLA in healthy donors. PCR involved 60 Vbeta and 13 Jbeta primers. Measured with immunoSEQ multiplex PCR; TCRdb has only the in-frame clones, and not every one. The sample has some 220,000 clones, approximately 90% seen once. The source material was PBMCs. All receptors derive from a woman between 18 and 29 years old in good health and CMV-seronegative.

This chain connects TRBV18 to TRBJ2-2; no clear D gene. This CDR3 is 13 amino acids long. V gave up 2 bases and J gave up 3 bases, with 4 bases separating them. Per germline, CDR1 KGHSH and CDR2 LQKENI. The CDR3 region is CASSPSHTGELFF. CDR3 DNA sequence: TGTGCCAGCTCACCAAGCCACACCGGGGAGCTGTTTTTT.

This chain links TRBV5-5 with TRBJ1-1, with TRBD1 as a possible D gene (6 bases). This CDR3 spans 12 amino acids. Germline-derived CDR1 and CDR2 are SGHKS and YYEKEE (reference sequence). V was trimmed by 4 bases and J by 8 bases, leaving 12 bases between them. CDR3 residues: CASSRNRAEAFF. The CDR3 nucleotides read TGTGCCAGCAGCCGAAACAGGGCCGAAGCTTTCTTT.

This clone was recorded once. Written as DNA, the CDR3 is TGTGCCAGCAGAGCGGGCCAAACAGATACGCAGTATTTT. Protein product: CASRAGQTDTQYF. The V gene is TRBV7-2, the J gene TRBJ2-3; possible D gene TRBD2, 6 bases. CDR1 and CDR2 from the germline V gene are SGHTA and FQGNSA. This CDR3 contains 13 residues. With 6 bases removed from V and 3 bases from J, the gap between germline ends came to 10 bases.

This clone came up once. CDR3 amino acids: CASSESGRYGYTF. In nucleotides, the CDR3 is TGCGCCAGCAGTGAGTCGGGGAGATATGGCTACACCTTC. The gene calls are TRBV10-1 and TRBJ1-2, with D unclear. Trimming shortened V by 0 bases and J by 5 bases, and 7 bases separated the two germline ends. This CDR3 comprises 13 residues. Germline V gives CDR1 WNHNN, CDR2 SYGVQD (reference sequence).

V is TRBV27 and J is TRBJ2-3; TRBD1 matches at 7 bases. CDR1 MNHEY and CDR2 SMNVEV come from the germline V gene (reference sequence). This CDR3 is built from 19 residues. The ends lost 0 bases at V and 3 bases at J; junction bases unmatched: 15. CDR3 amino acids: CASSLSGGQRLGKTDTQYF. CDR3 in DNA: TGTGCCAGCAGTTTATCTGGGGGACAGCGGCTAGGGAAGACAGATACGCAGTATTTT.

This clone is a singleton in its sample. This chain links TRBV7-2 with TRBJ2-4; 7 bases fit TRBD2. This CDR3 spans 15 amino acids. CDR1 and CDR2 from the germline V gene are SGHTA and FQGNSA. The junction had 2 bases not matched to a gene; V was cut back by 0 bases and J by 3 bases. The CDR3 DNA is TGTGCCAGCAGCTTAGCGGGGGGGGTCAAAAACATTCAGTACTTC. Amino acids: CASSLAGGVKNIQYF.

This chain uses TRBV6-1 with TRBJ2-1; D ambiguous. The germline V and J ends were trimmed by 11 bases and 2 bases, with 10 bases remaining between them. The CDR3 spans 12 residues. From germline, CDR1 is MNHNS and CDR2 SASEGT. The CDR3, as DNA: TGTGCCGCGTCTCTAACCTACAATGAGCAGTTCTTC. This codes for CAASLTYNEQFF.

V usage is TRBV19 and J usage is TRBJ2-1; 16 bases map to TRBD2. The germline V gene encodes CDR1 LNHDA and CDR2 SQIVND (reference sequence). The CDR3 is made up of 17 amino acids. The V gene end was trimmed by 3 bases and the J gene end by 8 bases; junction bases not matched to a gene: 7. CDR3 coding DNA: TGTGCCAGTAGTATGAAAGGGACTAGCGGGAGGGCCGATGAGCAGTTCTTC. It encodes CASSMKGTSGRADEQFF.

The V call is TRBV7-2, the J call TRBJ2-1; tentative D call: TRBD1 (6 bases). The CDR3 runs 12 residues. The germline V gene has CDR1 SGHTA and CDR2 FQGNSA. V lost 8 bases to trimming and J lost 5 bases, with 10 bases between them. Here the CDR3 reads CASGGSHNEQFF. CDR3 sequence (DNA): TGTGCCAGCGGGGGCAGTCACAATGAGCAGTTCTTC. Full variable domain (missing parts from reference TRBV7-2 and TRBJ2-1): GAGVSQSPSNKVTEKGKDVELRCDPISGHTALYWYRQSLGQGLEFLIYFQGNSAPDKSGLPSDRFSAERTGGSVSTLTIQRTQQEDSAVYLCASGGSHNEQFFGPGTRLTVL.

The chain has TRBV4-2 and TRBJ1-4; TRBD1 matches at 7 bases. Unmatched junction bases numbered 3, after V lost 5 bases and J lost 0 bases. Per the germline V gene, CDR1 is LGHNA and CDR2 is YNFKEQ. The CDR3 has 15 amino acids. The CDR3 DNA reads TGTGCCAGCAGCAGGACAGGAGCAACTAATGAAAAACTGTTTTTT. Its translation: CASSRTGATNEKLFF.

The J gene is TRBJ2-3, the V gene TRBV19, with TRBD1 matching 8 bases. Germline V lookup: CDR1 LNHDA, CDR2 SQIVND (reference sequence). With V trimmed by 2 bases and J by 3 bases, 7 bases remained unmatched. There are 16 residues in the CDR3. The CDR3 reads CASSISSQGATDTQYF. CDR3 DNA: TGTGCCAGTAGTATATCTAGCCAGGGGGCGACAGATACGCAGTATTTT.

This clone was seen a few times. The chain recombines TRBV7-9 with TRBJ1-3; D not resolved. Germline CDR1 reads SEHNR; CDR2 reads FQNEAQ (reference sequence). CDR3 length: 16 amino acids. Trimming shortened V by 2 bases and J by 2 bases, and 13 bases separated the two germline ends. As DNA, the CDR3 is TGTGCCAGCAGCTTAAGTCCGGGTTGGACTGGAAACACCATATATTTT. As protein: CASSLSPGWTGNTIYF.

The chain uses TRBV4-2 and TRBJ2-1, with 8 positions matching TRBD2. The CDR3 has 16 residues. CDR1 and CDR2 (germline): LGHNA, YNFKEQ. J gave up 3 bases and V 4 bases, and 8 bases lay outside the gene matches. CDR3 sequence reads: CASSRAGLVNYNEQFF. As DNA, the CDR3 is TGTGCCAGCAGCCGCGCGGGACTAGTGAACTACAATGAGCAGTTCTTC.

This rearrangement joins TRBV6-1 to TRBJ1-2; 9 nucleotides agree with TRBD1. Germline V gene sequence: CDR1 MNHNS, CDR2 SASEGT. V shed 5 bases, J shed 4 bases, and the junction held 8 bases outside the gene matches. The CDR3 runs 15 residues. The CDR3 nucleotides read TGTGCCAGCAGTCGAGCTTCACAGGGGGCCTATGGCTACACCTTC. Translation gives CASSRASQGAYGYTF.

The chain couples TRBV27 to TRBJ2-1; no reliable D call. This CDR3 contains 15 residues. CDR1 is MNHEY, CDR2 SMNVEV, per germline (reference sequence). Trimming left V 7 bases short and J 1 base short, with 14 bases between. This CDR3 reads CASTRPRQSYNEQFF. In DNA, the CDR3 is TGTGCCAGCACGAGGCCAAGGCAGTCCTACAATGAGCAGTTCTTC.

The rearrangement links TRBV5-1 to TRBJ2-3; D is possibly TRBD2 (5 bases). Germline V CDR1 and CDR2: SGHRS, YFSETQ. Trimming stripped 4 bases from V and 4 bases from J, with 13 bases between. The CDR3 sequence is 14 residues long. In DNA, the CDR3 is TGCGCCAGCAGCGTGGGGAGTGAGGCAGATACGCAGTATTTT. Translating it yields CASSVGSEADTQYF.

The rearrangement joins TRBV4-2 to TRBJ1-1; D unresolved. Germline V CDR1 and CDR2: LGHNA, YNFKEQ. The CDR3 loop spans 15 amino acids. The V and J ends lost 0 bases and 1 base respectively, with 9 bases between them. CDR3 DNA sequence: TGTGCCAGCAGCCAAGATTGGTCGGGGAACACTGAAGCTTTCTTT. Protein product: CASSQDWSGNTEAFF.

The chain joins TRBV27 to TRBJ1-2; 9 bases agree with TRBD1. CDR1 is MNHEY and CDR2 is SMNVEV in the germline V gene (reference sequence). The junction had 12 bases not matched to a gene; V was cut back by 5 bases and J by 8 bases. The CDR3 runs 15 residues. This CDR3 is CASSPPGTGWKGYTF. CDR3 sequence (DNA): TGTGCCAGCAGTCCCCCCGGGACAGGGTGGAAGGGCTACACCTTC.

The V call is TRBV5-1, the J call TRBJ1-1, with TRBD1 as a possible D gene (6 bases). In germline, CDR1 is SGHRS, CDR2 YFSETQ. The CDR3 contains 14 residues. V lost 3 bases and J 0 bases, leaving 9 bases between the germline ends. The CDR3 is CASSSRGMNTEAFF. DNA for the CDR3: TGCGCCAGCAGCTCTAGGGGGATGAACACTGAAGCTTTCTTT. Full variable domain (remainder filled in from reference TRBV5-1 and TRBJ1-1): KAGVTQTPRYLIKTRGQQVTLSCSPISGHRSVSWYQQTPGQGLQFLFEYFSETQRNKGNFPGRFSGRQFSNSRSEMNVSTLELGDSALYLCASSSRGMNTEAFFGQGTRLTVV.

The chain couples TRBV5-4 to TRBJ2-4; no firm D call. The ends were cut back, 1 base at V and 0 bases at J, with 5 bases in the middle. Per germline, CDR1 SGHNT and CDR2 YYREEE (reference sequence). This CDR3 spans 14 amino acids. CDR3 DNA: TGTGCCAGCAGCTTGTTATTAGCCAAAAACATTCAGTACTTC. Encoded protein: CASSLLLAKNIQYF.

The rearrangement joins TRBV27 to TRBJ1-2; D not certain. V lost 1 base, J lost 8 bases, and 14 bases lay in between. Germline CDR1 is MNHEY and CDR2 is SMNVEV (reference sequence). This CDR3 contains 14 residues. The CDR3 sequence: CASSLYGGGGGYTF. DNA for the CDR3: TGTGCCAGCAGTTTATACGGTGGCGGAGGAGGCTACACCTTC.

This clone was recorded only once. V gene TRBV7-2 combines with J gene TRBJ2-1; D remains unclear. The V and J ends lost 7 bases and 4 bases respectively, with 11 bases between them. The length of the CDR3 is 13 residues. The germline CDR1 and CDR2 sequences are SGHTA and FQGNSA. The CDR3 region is CASTPAGYNEQFF. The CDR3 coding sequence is TGTGCCAGCACCCCAGCAGGTTACAATGAGCAGTTCTTC.

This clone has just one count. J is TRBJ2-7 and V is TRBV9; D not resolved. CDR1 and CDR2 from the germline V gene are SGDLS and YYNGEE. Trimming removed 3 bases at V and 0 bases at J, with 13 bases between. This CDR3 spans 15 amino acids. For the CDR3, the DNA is TGTGCCAGCAGCGCCATTCCCGCTAGCTCCTACGAGCAGTACTTC. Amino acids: CASSAIPASSYEQYF.

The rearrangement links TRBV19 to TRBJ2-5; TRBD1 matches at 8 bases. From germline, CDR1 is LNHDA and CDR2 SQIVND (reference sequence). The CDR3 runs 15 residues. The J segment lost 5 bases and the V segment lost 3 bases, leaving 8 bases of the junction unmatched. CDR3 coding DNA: TGTGCCAGTAGTATTGGACAGGGAACGGCGGAGACCCAGTACTTC. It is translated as CASSIGQGTAETQYF. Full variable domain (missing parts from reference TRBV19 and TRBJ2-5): DGGITQSPKYLFRKEGQNVTLSCEQNLNHDAMYWYRQDPGQGLRLIYYSQIVNDFQKGDIAEGYSVSREKKESFPLTVTSAQKNPTAFYLCASSIGQGTAETQYFGPGTRLLVL.

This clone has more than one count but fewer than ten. The CDR3 DNA sequence: TGTGCCAGCAGACAGGGGGCGCGTGGCTACACCTTC. This translates into CASRQGARGYTF. J is TRBJ1-2 and V is TRBV2; 9 positions match TRBD1. The CDR3 contains 12 residues. The V gene end was trimmed by 6 bases and the J gene end by 7 bases; junction bases not matched to a gene: 3. CDR1 is SNHLY, CDR2 FYNNEI, per germline.